The 23 T cell receptor beta chains given below trace back to one sample, sequenced in a study of regulatory and conventional T cells in RAG deficiency. The sorted conventional CD4+ T cells were CD25-low and CD127-high, with genomic DNA sequenced. Some clones are missing from TCRdb's copy, which holds only in-frame ones; the method was immunoSEQ multiplex PCR. Counted here are about 50,000 clones, 80% to 90% occurring once; the ten biggest clones make up 0.5% to 0.55%. The sample was also reused in another study, on regulatory T cells. That source adds: The primer mix had 52 TRBV and 13 TRBJ primers.

Source material: CD4+ effector T cells sorted from blood. These receptors all come from a human donor in good health.

The chain combines TRBV6-6 with TRBJ2-7; D call uncertain. V lost 5 bases and J lost 3, with 5 bases in between. Germline loops: CDR1 MNHNY, CDR2 SVGAGI (reference sequence). The CDR3 covers 11 residues. The CDR3 here is CASSRLYEQYF. The CDR3 coding sequence is TGTGCCAGCAGTCGACTCTACGAGCAGTACTTC.

The gene calls are TRBV5-1 and TRBJ1-2; D remains ambiguous. V lost 0 bases, J lost 2 bases, and 5 bases lay in between. CDR1 is SGHRS and CDR2 is YFSETQ in the germline V gene. The CDR3 is made up of 13 amino acids. The DNA of the CDR3 is TGCGCCAGCAGCTTGGAGGGAAACTATGGCTACACCTTC. It codes for CASSLEGNYGYTF. The full variable domain, completed using reference TRBV5-1 and TRBJ1-2, is KAGVTQTPRYLIKTRGQQVTLSCSPISGHRSVSWYQQTPGQGLQFLFEYFSETQRNKGNFPGRFSGRQFSNSRSEMNVSTLELGDSALYLCASSLEGNYGYTFGSGTRLTVV.

The J gene is TRBJ1-1, the V gene TRBV2; D call uncertain. Per the germline V gene, CDR1 is SNHLY and CDR2 is FYNNEI. Trimming pared 8 bases from V and 6 bases from J, leaving 22 bases between. The CDR3 runs to 15 residues. CDR3 sequence: CASPLGGTLNPEAFF. The CDR3, as DNA: TGTGCCAGCCCCTTGGGAGGCACTCTCAACCCTGAAGCTTTCTTT.

J is TRBJ1-1 and V is TRBV18; 8 bases fit TRBD1. The CDR3 loop spans 18 amino acids. Looked up from germline, CDR1 is KGHSH and CDR2 is LQKENI. V lost 0 bases, J lost 0 bases, and 9 bases stayed unmatched. The CDR3 sequence is CASSPPQGASLMNTEAFF. The CDR3 coding sequence is TGTGCCAGCTCACCACCCCAGGGGGCGAGTTTGATGAACACTGAAGCTTTCTTT.

The gene calls are TRBV7-8 and TRBJ2-1; D is perhaps TRBD1 (6 bases). The CDR3 sequence is 16 residues long. Trimming pared 5 bases from V and 6 bases from J, leaving 20 bases between. CDR1 and CDR2 (germline): SGHVS, FQNEAQ. The CDR3 region has the DNA TGTGCCAGCAGCCCCAATACAGGGTCATCTAGCAATGAGCAGTTCTTC. It is translated as CASSPNTGSSSNEQFF.

The J gene is TRBJ2-7, the V gene TRBV27; 8 bases are a match to TRBD2. The J segment lost 3 bases and the V segment lost 4 bases, leaving 8 bases of the junction unmatched. Germline V CDR1 and CDR2: MNHEY, SMNVEV (reference sequence). The CDR3 consists of 15 residues. The DNA for the CDR3 is TGTGCCAGCAGTTCCGGGGGGGGCAGGAACTACGAGCAGTACTTC. Its protein product is CASSSGGGRNYEQYF.

The CDR3 here is CASSEAEVLASYEQYF. CDR3 DNA sequence: TGTGCCAGCAGTGAAGCGGAGGTACTAGCATCATACGAGCAGTACTTC. The rearrangement uses TRBV6-1 and TRBJ2-7, with TRBD2 as a possible D gene (6 bases). Trimming left V 0 bases short and J 4 bases short, with 16 bases between. Germline loops: CDR1 MNHNS, CDR2 SASEGT. The CDR3 runs to 16 residues.

The genes are TRBV6-5 and TRBJ2-7; the D is unclear. The CDR3 covers 12 residues. The V end was cut by 0 bases, the J end by 6 bases, with 6 bases between. The germline gives CDR1 MNHEY, CDR2 SVGAGI. The DNA for the CDR3 is TGTGCCAGCAGTTACTCAGGTTTCGAGCAGTACTTC. Translation gives CASSYSGFEQYF.

The gene calls are TRBV4-1 and TRBJ2-5; perhaps TRBD1 as D (6 bases). V was pared by 8 bases and J by 2 bases, with 12 bases between. The V gene's germline CDR1 is MGHRA and CDR2 YSYEKL. The CDR3 spans 13 residues. The CDR3 region is CASSRGWQETQYF. CDR3 DNA: TGCGCCAGCTCCAGGGGATGGCAAGAGACCCAGTACTTC.

The J gene is TRBJ1-1, the V gene TRBV30, with D perhaps matching TRBD1 (6 bases). The CDR3 contains 13 residues. CDR1 is GTSNPN and CDR2 is SVGIG in the germline V gene (reference sequence). The ends were cut back, 3 bases at V and 4 bases at J, with 12 bases in the middle. DNA of the CDR3: TGTGCCTGGAGCGAGTGGGGGGCCACTGAAGCTTTCTTT. Its protein is CAWSEWGATEAFF.

This clone was found once. V and J are TRBV7-8 and TRBJ1-1, with TRBD1 matching over 7 bases. The CDR3 contains 14 residues. Germline V gene sequence: CDR1 SGHVS, CDR2 FQNEAQ. Unmatched junction bases numbered 3, after V lost 1 base and J lost 4 bases. Here the CDR3 reads CASSLGSGGTEAFF. CDR3 coding DNA: TGTGCCAGCAGCTTAGGGTCAGGGGGCACTGAAGCTTTCTTT.

V is TRBV27 and J is TRBJ1-5; tentative D call: TRBD1 (5 bases). Germline V lookup: CDR1 MNHEY, CDR2 SMNVEV (reference sequence). The CDR3 is made up of 18 amino acids. V was cut by 6 bases and J by 5 bases, with 26 bases left in between. CDR3 loop: CASSLKGVWGWNYQPQHF. CDR3 nucleotide sequence: TGTGCCAGCAGCCTTAAGGGCGTTTGGGGCTGGAATTATCAGCCCCAGCATTTT.

The chain links TRBV4-1 to TRBJ2-3; possibly TRBD2 for D (5 bases). Per germline, CDR1 MGHRA and CDR2 YSYEKL. This CDR3 contains 15 residues. V shed 3 bases and J shed 0 bases, with 10 bases lying between them. The CDR3 region has the DNA TGCGCCAGCAGCCATGCGGGCCATAGCACAGATACGCAGTATTTT. This encodes CASSHAGHSTDTQYF.

The chain employs TRBV18 and TRBJ2-7; D perhaps matches TRBD2 (6 bases). Germline CDR1 reads KGHSH; CDR2 reads LQKENI. Trimming took 0 bases from V and 12 from J, leaving 15 bases between them. The CDR3 has 13 residues. CDR3 residues: CASSPPGGYEVYF. Written as DNA, the CDR3 is TGTGCCAGCTCACCACCGGGAGGCTACGAGGTGTACTTC.

The chain joins TRBV10-1 to TRBJ1-1; D remains ambiguous. In germline, CDR1 is WNHNN, CDR2 SYGVQD (reference sequence). V lost 7 bases and J 3 bases, leaving 18 bases between the germline ends. The CDR3 covers 15 residues. In DNA form, the CDR3 reads TGCGCCAGCAATGGGCCTCCTCGAGAAGACACTGAAGCTTTCTTT. Amino acids: CASNGPPREDTEAFF.

The table lists this clone with a few counts. The V call is TRBV19, the J call TRBJ1-5, with D unresolved. The germline V and J ends were trimmed by 1 base and 6 bases, with 16 bases remaining between them. This CDR3 spans 16 amino acids. The V gene's germline CDR1 is LNHDA and CDR2 SQIVND (reference sequence). DNA for the CDR3: TGTGCCAGTAGTATAGGTAGAGGGATACGGGGTCAGCCCCAGCATTTT. It codes for CASSIGRGIRGQPQHF.

The genes are TRBV2 and TRBJ2-7; 9 positions agree with TRBD1. The CDR3 sequence is 14 residues long. V was clipped by 5 bases and J by 2 bases; unmatched bases: 4. CDR1 is SNHLY and CDR2 is FYNNEI in the germline V gene. The CDR3 reads CASSTDRGPYEQYF. DNA for the CDR3: TGTGCCAGCAGTACGGACAGGGGCCCCTACGAGCAGTACTTC.

The V gene is TRBV5-1, the J gene TRBJ1-1; 8 positions match TRBD1. This CDR3 has 14 amino acids. Looked up from germline, CDR1 is SGHRS and CDR2 is YFSETQ. The V gene end was trimmed by 4 bases and the J gene end by 7 bases; junction bases not matched to a gene: 9. CDR3 bases: TGCGCCAGCAGCAGAAAACAGGGGGGGATTGAAGCTTTCTTT. It translates to CASSRKQGGIEAFF.

The chain has TRBV18 and TRBJ2-7, with a possible D match to TRBD2 (6 bases). CDR1 is KGHSH, CDR2 LQKENI, per germline. V was clipped by 2 bases and J by 7 bases, with 18 bases between them. This CDR3 has 15 residues. CDR3 residues: CASSPIQGTGAEQYF. The CDR3 DNA reads as TGTGCCAGCTCACCAATTCAGGGTACGGGAGCGGAGCAGTACTTC. The variable domain in full, with the rest retrieved from reference TRBV18 and TRBJ2-7, is NAGVMQNPRHLVRRRGQEARLRCSPMKGHSHVYWYRQLPEEGLKFMVYLQKENIIDESGMPKERFSAEFPKEGPSILRIQQVVRGDSAAYFCASSPIQGTGAEQYFGPGTRLTVT.

This rearrangement joins TRBV14 to TRBJ1-1, with unresolved D. Germline-derived CDR1 and CDR2 are SGHDN and FVKESK. Trimming pared 4 bases from V and 3 bases from J, leaving 15 bases between. The CDR3 runs 15 residues. In DNA, the CDR3 is TGTGCCAGCAGCCGGAAAACGGGATGGGACACTGAAGCTTTCTTT. Translated, it gives CASSRKTGWDTEAFF.

V is TRBV7-6 and J is TRBJ1-5; TRBD1 matches at 7 bases. The junction had 5 bases not matched to a gene; V was cut back by 5 bases and J by 4 bases. The CDR3 loop spans 14 amino acids. In germline, CDR1 is SGHVS, CDR2 FNYEAQ. In DNA form, the CDR3 reads TGTGCCAGCAGCCCGACGACAGGGAATCAGCCCCAGCATTTT. It encodes CASSPTTGNQPQHF.

The V gene is TRBV18, the J gene TRBJ1-1; the D is unclear. Trimming removed 4 bases at V and 4 bases at J, with 10 bases between. Germline V CDR1 and CDR2: KGHSH, LQKENI. The CDR3 covers 13 residues. This CDR3 reads CASSLTEGTEAFF. CDR3 in DNA: TGTGCCAGCTCACTCACAGAGGGCACTGAAGCTTTCTTT.

The chain links TRBV18 to TRBJ1-1, with a possible D match to TRBD1 (6 bases). The CDR3 consists of 14 residues. Germline CDR1 KGHSH, CDR2 LQKENI. Trimming cost V 6 bases and J 2 bases, with 13 bases left between them. CDR3 bases: TGTGCCAGCTCCCCTAGGACAGCCAACACTGAAGCTTTCTTT. Its protein is CASSPRTANTEAFF.